Following are 4 T cell receptor beta chains from one sample sequenced in a study of post-analysis software for immune sequencing data (dated by TCRdb to the mid-2010s). These receptors have no known antigen. The method behind the library was PCR. TCRdb lists the instrument as Illumina HiSeq 2500. Unique molecular identifiers were incorporated into TCR beta cDNA libraries to reduce PCR and sequencing biases. The raw public data were reprocessed by TCRdb itself: fastp quality trimming at Q25, MiXCR clonotype calling, in-frame beta chains only. Identical CDR3 protein sequences are pooled into one entry, listed with their most common genes and DNA. The sample profile shows roughly 650,000 distinct CDR3 sequences; around 60% of them were found once. The biggest ten clones account for approximately 10% of the sample. Broader findings and caveats from the paper: Patients showed significantly higher frequencies than controls for five TRBV segments, among them TRBV5-6, TRBV5-1 and TRBV20-1.

Sequenced input: blood. Every receptor here comes from a girl aged 2-15 years with multiple sclerosis.

This sequence joins TRBV27 and TRBJ2-7; a possible D gene is TRBD1 (8 bases). The length of the CDR3 is 15 residues. The V end was cut by 6 bases, the J end by 6 bases, with 21 bases between. Germline CDR1 is MNHEY and CDR2 is SMNVEV (reference sequence). The CDR3 sequence is CASSPEQGGAREQYF. The CDR3 DNA is TGTGCCAGCAGCCCGGAACAGGGGGGGGCTCGCGAGCAGTACTTC.

V usage is TRBV9 and J usage is TRBJ1-1, with 8 bases that match TRBD1. This CDR3 spans 16 amino acids. V was pared by 3 bases and J by 4 bases, with 11 bases of the junction left unmatched. The germline V gene has CDR1 SGDLS and CDR2 YYNGEE. The CDR3 sequence: CASSAPGLGQATEAFF. CDR3 sequence (DNA): TGTGCCAGCAGCGCTCCGGGACTGGGACAGGCCACTGAAGCTTTCTTT.

This clonotype appeared a few times. In nucleotides, the CDR3 is TGTGCCAGCAGCTTAGCGCCGGGCAACCAAGAGACCCAGTACTTC. Its translation is CASSLAPGNQETQYF. The rearrangement uses TRBV7-2 and TRBJ2-5; D remains ambiguous. The length of the CDR3 is 15 residues. Deletions cut 0 bases from V and 0 bases from J, with 8 bases between. From germline, CDR1 is SGHTA and CDR2 FQGNSA. Complete variable domain (other parts from reference TRBV7-2 and TRBJ2-5): GAGVSQSPSNKVTEKGKDVELRCDPISGHTALYWYRQSLGQGLEFLIYFQGNSAPDKSGLPSDRFSAERTGGSVSTLTIQRTQQEDSAVYLCASSLAPGNQETQYFGPGTRLLVL.

The rearrangement links TRBV29-1 to TRBJ2-1; D is possibly TRBD2 (5 bases). The germline V gene encodes CDR1 SQVTM and CDR2 ANQGSEA. This CDR3 region has 14 residues. The ends were cut back, 3 bases at V and 2 bases at J, with 11 bases in the middle. The CDR3 reads CSVEERIAYNEQFF. The DNA of the CDR3 is TGCAGCGTTGAGGAGCGGATAGCCTACAATGAGCAGTTCTTC.